This T cell receptor beta chain is drawn from a study of T cell responses to AZD1222 COVID-19 vaccine. Comment on this clone: The antigen remains unidentified.

CDR3 length equals 12 residues. CDR1 is LNHDA, CDR2 SQIVND, per germline (reference sequence). Method: immunoSEQ multiplex PCR; TCRdb's copy keeps in-frame clones and lacks some. The sample consists of some 130,000 clones, roughly 91% of them appearing once. The study's findings and limits: Regions 160-218 and 743-854 dominated among vaccine-associated CD4 TCRs spanning spike. Vaccination with two AZD1222 doses was followed by a rise in Spike-specific TCR breadth and depth. No repertoire was sampled before or during the peak T cell response, only after it.

The specimen was peripheral blood, collected 28 days after the second AZD1222 dose. The sequence was collected from an adult who received the AZD1222 COVID-19 vaccine. The rearrangement links TRBV19 to TRBJ1-2; TRBD1 might be the D (5 bases). The CDR3 DNA sequence: TGTGCAACCCGGCAGGGAGCCTATGGCTACACCTTC. The encoded protein is CATRQGAYGYTF.